This T cell receptor beta chain came from a study of regulatory T cells in long-lasting Graves disease. In germline, CDR1 is MGHDK, CDR2 SYGVNS. The V end was cut by 1 base, the J end by 5 bases, with 14 bases between. This CDR3 spans 16 amino acids. This clonotype turned up a few times. Its antigen is unidentified. As to time point: persistent/refractory GD, antithyroid drugs over 5 years with positive TRAb. Preparation of the TCR library used RNA extracted from PBMCs. Peripheral blood, approximately 9 milliliters per patient, was collected in EDTA tubes. Both iRepertoire HTBI primers and Arm-PCR of CDR3 regions were used to build the TCR beta libraries. In TCRdb, the multiplex PCR reads were re-called with MiXCR into one record per CDR3 protein. The table records about 430,000 distinct CDR3 sequences, roughly 23% of them present only once. General study points: Preferential use of TRBV28, TRBJ1-2 and TRBJ2-5 was seen in persistent disease. Since the sample size was small, accuracy may have been reduced.

V usage is TRBV25-1 and J usage is TRBJ2-2; tentatively, D is TRBD1 (6 bases). The starting material was peripheral blood mononuclear cells (PBMCs), obtained when the disease was refractory, from a patient treated with antithyroid drugs. This TCR was recovered from a female donor with Graves disease. CDR3 residues: CASSESVTGRTGELFF. In DNA form, the CDR3 reads TGTGCCAGCAGTGAATCGGTAACAGGGCGGACCGGGGAGCTGTTTTTT. The entire variable domain, with the rest obtained from reference TRBV25-1 and TRBJ2-2, is as follows: EADIYQTPRYLVIGTGKKITLECSQTMGHDKMYWYQQDPGMELHLIHYSYGVNSTEKGDLSSESTVSRIRTEHFPLTLESARPSHTSQYLCASSESVTGRTGELFFGEGSRLTVL.